This TCR beta chain was retrieved from a study of shared clonotypes between healthy human individuals (dated by TCRdb to about 2020). Regarding the research as a whole: The cohort comprised a couple of women and three men aged 18 to 49 years. Each donor's leukapheresis produced roughly between roughly 0.85 and 10 billion PBMCs. To estimate repertoire size and how much clonotypes are shared between individuals, the study performed deep sequencing of blood TCR repertoires from roughly five healthy adults. For each donor, three plates each were used for CD4 naive and CD4 memory, two plates were used for CD8 naive, and one plate was used for CD8 memory. Libraries were prepared and TCR repertoires were sequenced by different laboratories using diverse techniques, in order to increase sequencing depth and limit assay-specific biases. What the work shows at the level of the full study, not this receptor alone: Clonotypes shared by all four sorted-subset donors showed higher generation probabilities than non-shared clonotypes. The genetic and exposure-history diversity represented was limited by the small number of donors. Sampling was limited to blood, and TCR repertoires in tissue likely differ from TCR repertoires in blood. Based on pairwise subsampling, the degree of clonotype sharing among donors was expected to be affected by sequencing depth. When four donors were compared, the shared fraction of clonotypes was 5% to 6.5% for naive CD4, about 4% for naive CD8, 2.3% for memory CD4, and 0.3% to 0.5% for memory CD8. Rarefaction of sorted-subset datasets indicated incomplete sequencing despite the large sequencing depth. Naive subsets generally had larger estimated clonotype richness than memory subsets.

Using the deep immunoSEQ assay, multiplex PCR amplified TCR CDR3 regions from genomic DNA. Extracted genomic DNA from each cell subset was distributed evenly across all wells of several immunoSEQ 96-well plates, and each plate was treated as a replicate. For sorted subsets, roughly 200 ng of genomic DNA, equivalent to some 30,000 T cell genomes, went into each replicate PCR. Purified libraries were quantified with a Qubit 3.0 fluorometer, sized on a Bioanalyzer 2100, and re-quantified with the KAPA Library Quantification kit. Every immunoSEQ 96-well plate was sequenced on a dedicated single-read 150-cycle Illumina NextSeq 550 flow cell. The original methods were these. The immunoSEQ output contained only junctional sequences without quality scores, so filtering could not match that applied to full-length reads. To assign V/J genes and CDR3, sequences were annotated using PyIR, a Python wrapper for IgBLAST v1.9, with IMGT germline references. Reads with weak V/J assignments (E-value above 1e-6), missing CDR3, stop codons, out-of-frame junctions, or ambiguous translated residues were removed. A V3J clonotype was defined by an identical inferred V gene, J gene, and CDR3 amino acid sequence. The percentage overlap between two repertoires was calculated by dividing the number of shared unique clonotypes by the size of the smaller repertoire. Richness of each repertoire was evaluated using RTK rarefaction, the Chao1 estimator, and Recon v2.1 estimates of unobserved clonotypes. Generation probabilities for all TCRbeta clonotypes obtained by the gDNA method from several donors were computed using OLGA. The table was pulled from immuneACCESS by TCRdb, which kept in-frame rearrangements only. Such tables lose some clones; where checked, under half of the loss comes from unresolved V genes, and the rest has no known cause. For V, J and clone size, that table is used; D and trimming come from the DNA. For this sample the table gives about 100,000 clones, of which about 71% were detected only once. The top ten hold approximately 23% of the sample.

From the cysteine up to the phenylalanine, the CDR3 has a length of 15 residues. CDR3 DNA is the only sequence kept; it has 45 bases, read in frame from the first base. V lost 10 bases and J lost 0 bases; the stretch between them is 15 bases long. CDR1 and CDR2, looked up from the germline V gene (reference sequence), are PRHDT and FYEKMQ. The donors were healthy, HIV-negative adults who had no recently reported acute infections or vaccinations. Every donor was a Caucasian adult living in Nashville, Tennessee, USA. CD8 memory samples consisted of magnetically selected CD45RO+ cells combined with CCR7-negative CD45RA+ effector memory (TemRA) cells. Blood was obtained by leukapheresis, after which PBMCs were separated by Ficoll-Histopaque density gradient centrifugation and cryopreserved in liquid nitrogen vapor phase. Purity and quantity of every magnetically sorted T cell population were checked by analytical flow cytometry. Genomic DNA was isolated from every sorted fraction and measured by UV absorbance on a Nanodrop 2000c.

In the case of this clone: Its binding antigen is unknown. No much larger clone is present one base from it, and per-base qualities are unavailable.

Sequences were obtained from memory CD8+ T cells sorted from blood. This sample's cell subset or site label indicates: CD45RO+ cells pooled with CCR7-negative TemRA cells. This receptor was obtained from a woman in her twenties or thirties in good health. This chain joins TRBV13 to TRBJ2-2; TRBD2 might be the D gene, on 6 matching bases. The CDR3 corresponds to CATSPDYSNTGELFF. In nucleotide form, the sequence is TGTGCCACCTCCCCGGACTACTCGAACACCGGGGAGCTGTTTTTT.